These 6 T cell receptor beta chains came from one sample sequenced in a study of blood T cells in healthy people across ages. It was with a sample-barcoded 5' primer and a J-beta primer mix that a second PCR of roughly 7 to 12 cycles was run. MiXCR was run by TCRdb on the 5' RACE reads, yielding one entry per CDR3 protein. The top ten clones hold roughly 22% of a sample with under 950,000 distinct CDR3 sequences, 22% of them seen once. The sequenced sample was blood. All receptors come from a man between 65 and 79 years old in good health.

This clonotype was seen only a few times. V and J are TRBV5-1 and TRBJ2-3; D gene unclear. The CDR3 loop spans 14 amino acids. V dropped 0 bases and J dropped 5 bases, with 10 bases sitting between them. Germline lookup yields CDR1 SGHRS and CDR2 YFSETQ. CDR3 nucleotides: TGCGCCAGCAGCTTGGTACCTGACATAGATACGCAGTATTTT. Its translation: CASSLVPDIDTQYF.

This clonotype was detected only a few times. The chain uses TRBV12-3 or TRBV12-4 and TRBJ2-1, with D tentatively TRBD2 (5 bases). The CDR3 length is 12 residues. The V end lost 2 bases, the J end lost 9 bases, and 8 bases lay between the germline ends. CDR3 sequence (DNA): TGTGCCAGCAGTTTACTAGCCTTTGAGCAGTTCTTC. It is translated as CASSLLAFEQFF.

This clonotype was observed a single time. The gene calls are TRBV4-2 and TRBJ2-7, with 12 bases aligning to TRBD2. Trimming at V came to 4 bases and at J to 4 bases, leaving 8 bases not matched to a gene. The germline CDR1 and CDR2 sequences are LGHNA and YNFKEQ. The CDR3 runs to 16 residues. Here the CDR3 DNA reads TGTGCCAGCAGCCCGGAACTAGCGGGGGGTTCTTACGAGCAGTACTTC. Translation gives CASSPELAGGSYEQYF.

The rearrangement links TRBV12-3 or TRBV12-4 to TRBJ1-2; possible D gene TRBD1, 5 bases. V lost 2 bases to trimming and J lost 4 bases, with 11 bases between them. The CDR3 extends over 14 amino acids. The CDR3 loop reads CASSLWGGGYGYTF. The CDR3 DNA follows: TGTGCCAGCAGTTTATGGGGGGGTGGCTATGGCTACACCTTC.

The gene calls are TRBV5-1 and TRBJ2-3, with TRBD2 matching 10 bases. CDR1 and CDR2 from the germline V gene are SGHRS and YFSETQ. With V trimmed by 3 bases and J by 0 bases, 13 bases remained unmatched. This CDR3 contains 19 residues. In DNA, the CDR3 is TGCGCCAGCAGCTCTAGCGGGGGTGCATCCGAATTTAGCACAGATACGCAGTATTTT. It is translated as CASSSSGGASEFSTDTQYF.

The chain has TRBV3-1 and TRBJ2-1; TRBD2 matches 13 bases. Per the germline V gene, CDR1 is LGHDT and CDR2 is YNNKEL (reference sequence). The V and J ends lost 4 bases and 5 bases, in that order; junction bases with no gene match: 5. The CDR3 has 16 amino acids. The CDR3 DNA follows: TGTGCCAGCAGCCTCCGGACTAGCGGGGGTAACAATGAGCAGTTCTTC. Its translation: CASSLRTSGGNNEQFF.